Presented here are 30 T cell receptor beta chains from one specimen sequenced in a study of CD8+ T cells in alopecia areata. Following RNA extraction, reverse transcription yielded cDNA that acted as the sequencing template. Generated by immunoSEQ multiplex PCR, the TCRdb table keeps only in-frame clones and is missing some. The data contain 130,000 to 150,000 clones, more than 40% of them seen just once; the ten biggest clones take up about 6.4%. Sequencing input: CD4+ T cells sorted from blood. Source of these receptors: a human donor with alopecia areata.

V and J are TRBV5-1 and TRBJ1-4, with D hard to call. This CDR3 spans 14 amino acids. The germline V and J ends were trimmed by 1 base and 5 bases, with 9 bases remaining between them. The germline gives CDR1 SGHRS, CDR2 YFSETQ. The CDR3 coding sequence is TGCGCCAGCAGCTTGAACAGCAGAAATGAAAAACTGTTTTTT. Protein product: CASSLNSRNEKLFF.

V is TRBV29-1 and J is TRBJ1-3; D unclear. V was cut by 4 bases and J by 0 bases, with 4 bases left in between. Germline V gene sequence: CDR1 SQVTM, CDR2 ANQGSEA. The CDR3 consists of 12 residues. The CDR3 nucleotides read TGCAGCGTTGGTATCTCTGGAAACACCATATATTTT. Translating gives CSVGISGNTIYF.

On this clone itself: The sample holds other DNA sequences that translate to the same CDR3. The chain employs TRBV9 and TRBJ2-1; D uncertain. Germline CDR1 SGDLS, CDR2 YYNGEE. Deletions cut 0 bases from V and 0 bases from J, with 7 bases between. This CDR3 is built from 15 residues. Here the CDR3 DNA reads TGTGCCAGCAGCGTAGAACCGAGCTCCTACAATGAGCAGTTCTTC. Translated: CASSVEPSSYNEQFF.

The chain carries TRBV11-2 and TRBJ1-1, with 8 bases fitting TRBD1. CDR1 is SGHAT, CDR2 FQNNGV, per germline. Losses at the gene ends were 5 bases for V and 11 bases for J; bases not matched to a gene: 7. The CDR3 spans 12 residues. CDR3 coding DNA: TGTGCCAGCAGCCCCGACCAGGGGGCTGCTTTCTTT. Translation gives CASSPDQGAAFF.

The sample holds a few counts of this clone. The chain joins TRBV5-1 to TRBJ1-3; D not resolved. The germline V and J ends were trimmed by 4 bases and 0 bases, with 11 bases remaining between them. Germline V CDR1 and CDR2: SGHRS, YFSETQ. The CDR3 is 15 residues long. CDR3 loop: CASSPSTLSGNTIYF. Written as DNA, the CDR3 is TGCGCCAGCAGCCCTTCGACACTCTCTGGAAACACCATATATTTT.

As DNA, the CDR3 is TGTGCCAGCAGCTTGTTAAGCATCTCCTACGAGCAGTACTTC. It translates to CASSLLSISYEQYF. The chain has TRBV11-2 and TRBJ2-7, with D unresolved. CDR3 size: 14 residues. V lost 3 bases to trimming and J lost 0 bases, with 9 bases between them. The germline CDR1 and CDR2 sequences are SGHAT and FQNNGV. Full variable domain (remainder filled in from reference TRBV11-2 and TRBJ2-7): EAGVAQSPRYKIIEKRQSVAFWCNPISGHATLYWYQQILGQGPKLLIQFQNNGVVDDSQLPKDRFSAERLKGVDSTLKIQPAKLEDSAVYLCASSLLSISYEQYFGPGTRLTVT.

This sequence joins TRBV28 and TRBJ2-1; the match to TRBD2 covers 16 bases. The V gene end was trimmed by 6 bases and the J gene end by 8 bases; junction bases not matched to a gene: 7. The CDR3 runs to 16 residues. Looked up from germline, CDR1 is MDHEN and CDR2 is SYDVKM. CDR3 sequence reads: CASSRGLAGGPHEQFF. The CDR3 region has the DNA TGTGCCAGCAGCCGGGGACTAGCGGGAGGGCCCCATGAGCAGTTCTTC.

The rearrangement links TRBV29-1 to TRBJ2-2; 9 bases match TRBD2. Per germline, CDR1 SQVTM and CDR2 ANQGSEA. The CDR3 has 14 amino acids. With V trimmed by 4 bases and J by 4 bases, 4 bases remained unmatched. CDR3 amino acids: CSVAREGGTGELFF. The CDR3 region has the DNA TGCAGCGTTGCGCGGGAGGGCGGCACCGGGGAGCTGTTTTTT.

This clone came up a few times. The chain recombines TRBV4-1 with TRBJ2-5; D not certain. There are 17 residues in the CDR3. V was pared by 1 base and J by 5 bases, with 20 bases between. Germline V gene lookup returns CDR1 MGHRA and CDR2 YSYEKL. The CDR3 DNA reads TGCGCCAGCAGCCAAGCCCCAACAGCGTACAGTGGGGAGACCCAGTACTTC. Protein sequence: CASSQAPTAYSGETQYF.

This chain uses TRBV19 with TRBJ1-1; unclear D gene. Trimming stripped 4 bases from V and 2 bases from J, with 11 bases between. The CDR3 runs 14 residues. The germline gives CDR1 LNHDA, CDR2 SQIVND (reference sequence). This chain's CDR3 is CASSTHAGNTEAFF. The CDR3 DNA follows: TGTGCCAGTAGTACCCATGCTGGTAACACTGAAGCTTTCTTT.

The sample holds a few counts of this clone. The chain employs TRBV29-1 and TRBJ2-5; the D call may be TRBD1 or TRBD2 (6 bases each). CDR1 is SQVTM, CDR2 ANQGSEA, per germline. Trimming removed 5 bases from V and 4 bases from J, with 17 bases in between. This CDR3 comprises 14 residues. The CDR3 reads CSVSRRARGETQYF. CDR3 DNA sequence: TGCAGCGTTTCCAGGAGGGCCAGGGGAGAGACCCAGTACTTC. The full variable domain, rest sourced from reference TRBV29-1 and TRBJ2-5, is SAVISQKPSRDICQRGTSLTIQCQVDSQVTMMFWYRQQPGQSLTLIATANQGSEATYESGFVIDKFPISRPNLTFSTLTVSNMSPEDSSIYLCSVSRRARGETQYFGPGTRLLVL.

The rearrangement uses TRBV28 and TRBJ1-3; no reliable D call. The CDR3 has 15 amino acids. The V end was cut by 2 bases, the J end by 0 bases, with 8 bases between. Germline CDR1 MDHEN, CDR2 SYDVKM. CDR3: CASSLQVSSGNTIYF. The CDR3 DNA reads as TGTGCCAGCAGTTTACAGGTCAGCTCTGGAAACACCATATATTTT.

The table lists this clone with a few counts. V gene TRBV7-9 combines with J gene TRBJ2-7; D remains unclear. V lost 2 bases, J lost 0 bases, and 5 bases lay in between. The CDR3 length is 13 residues. The germline gives CDR1 SEHNR, CDR2 FQNEAQ (reference sequence). For the CDR3, the DNA is TGTGCCAGCAGCTTAACGTCCTCCTACGAGCAGTACTTC. Translating it yields CASSLTSSYEQYF. The full variable domain, with the rest looked up from reference TRBV7-9 and TRBJ2-7, is DTGVSQNPRHKITKRGQNVTFRCDPISEHNRLYWYRQTLGQGPEFLTYFQNEAQLEKSRLLSDRFSAERPKGSFSTLEIQRTEQGDSAMYLCASSLTSSYEQYFGPGTRLTVT.

This clone occurred a few times. The chain employs TRBV28 and TRBJ1-1; D is perhaps TRBD1 (6 bases). V was pared by 6 bases and J by 10 bases, with 15 bases between. The CDR3 runs 12 residues. CDR1 and CDR2 (germline): MDHEN, SYDVKM. CDR3 DNA: TGTGCCAGCAGCCCGACAGGTCCAGGAGCTTTCTTT. Translated, it gives CASSPTGPGAFF.

V gene TRBV4-1 combines with J gene TRBJ2-2, with no clear D. Trimming took off 0 bases at V and 4 bases at J, with 9 bases between the two ends. The CDR3 runs 15 residues. Germline V lookup: CDR1 MGHRA, CDR2 YSYEKL. Written as DNA, the CDR3 is TGCGCCAGCAGCCAAGATGCCACGATCACCGGGGAGCTGTTTTTT. This codes for CASSQDATITGELFF.

CDR3 protein: CASSGTGPYEQYF. The CDR3 DNA reads as TGTGCCAGCAGTGGGACAGGTCCCTACGAGCAGTACTTC. V and J are TRBV2 and TRBJ2-7; 7 positions agree with TRBD1. V dropped 4 bases and J dropped 2; count of bases not matched to a gene: 2. CDR1 and CDR2 from the germline V gene are SNHLY and FYNNEI. The CDR3 is made up of 13 amino acids.

The V and J genes are TRBV29-1 and TRBJ2-5, with D tentatively TRBD1 (6 bases). Trimming shortened V by 8 bases and J by 7 bases, and 17 bases separated the two germline ends. Germline CDR1 reads SQVTM; CDR2 reads ANQGSEA. This CDR3 has 12 amino acids. The CDR3 spells CSTLTGGTTQYF. CDR3 nucleotide sequence: TGCAGCACCCTGACAGGAGGAACGACCCAGTACTTC.

This clone has a handful of counts. The chain has TRBV29-1 and TRBJ1-2, with D maybe TRBD1 (6 bases). Germline V gene lookup returns CDR1 SQVTM and CDR2 ANQGSEA. The CDR3 consists of 14 residues. V was trimmed by 8 bases and J by 2 bases, leaving 18 bases between them. The CDR3 nucleotides read TGCAGCCCTTACAGGGCAGGAACCAACTATGGCTACACCTTC. It yields the protein CSPYRAGTNYGYTF. The full variable domain, completed using reference TRBV29-1 and TRBJ1-2, is SAVISQKPSRDICQRGTSLTIQCQVDSQVTMMFWYRQQPGQSLTLIATANQGSEATYESGFVIDKFPISRPNLTFSTLTVSNMSPEDSSIYLCSPYRAGTNYGYTFGSGTRLTVV.

This clone was detected a few times. J is TRBJ2-2 and V is TRBV10-3; 13 bases map to TRBD2. Germline values: CDR1 ENHRY, CDR2 SYGVKD. CDR3 length: 19 residues. Trimming at V came to 0 bases and at J to 0 bases, leaving 4 bases not matched to a gene. The CDR3 region has the DNA TGTGCCATCAGTGAGTCCGGGACTAGCGGGACCGCGAACACCGGGGAGCTGTTTTTT. Its protein is CAISESGTSGTANTGELFF.

This chain joins TRBV29-1 and TRBJ2-5; D is unclear. The CDR3 has 14 residues. The V and J ends lost 7 bases and 2 bases respectively, with 17 bases between them. CDR1 SQVTM and CDR2 ANQGSEA come from the germline V gene. The CDR3 bases are TGCAGCGGGAAAAACCGAGGCTCGCAAGAGACCCAGTACTTC. Protein product: CSGKNRGSQETQYF.

This clone has more than one count but fewer than ten. The rearrangement uses TRBV6-5 and TRBJ2-1, with TRBD2 matching 7 bases. The CDR3 extends over 13 amino acids. Germline CDR1 is MNHEY and CDR2 is SVGAGI. Trimming cost V 5 bases and J 9 bases; bases outside gene matches: 7. CDR3 in DNA: TGTGCCAGCAGTGAAACTAGCGAGGGTGAGCAGTTCTTC. Amino acids: CASSETSEGEQFF.

The rearrangement uses TRBV10-3 and TRBJ2-1, with D possibly TRBD1 on 5 matching bases. V lost 8 bases to trimming and J lost 1 base, with 15 bases between them. The CDR3 covers 15 residues. The germline V gene encodes CDR1 ENHRY and CDR2 SYGVKD. CDR3 nucleotide sequence: TGTGCCATCGGCGGTCAGGGCCTATCCTACAATGAGCAGTTCTTC. The encoded protein is CAIGGQGLSYNEQFF.

The CDR3 DNA reads as TGTGCCACCAGCAGAGGGGGAGGACAGACGTACGAAAAACTGTTTTTT. The encoded protein is CATSRGGGQTYEKLFF. The chain combines TRBV15 with TRBJ1-4; TRBD1 might be the D (6 bases). This CDR3 has 16 residues. Trimming shortened V by 1 base and J by 8 bases, and 17 bases separated the two germline ends. Germline V CDR1 and CDR2: LNHNV, YYDKDF (reference sequence).

V and J are TRBV27 and TRBJ2-2; no reliable D call. CDR3 length equals 15 residues. The V gene's germline CDR1 is MNHEY and CDR2 SMNVEV (reference sequence). The V and J ends lost 1 base and 1 base respectively, with 7 bases between them. The CDR3 protein is CASSLFTQNTGELFF. The CDR3 DNA is TGTGCCAGCAGTTTATTTACTCAGAACACCGGGGAGCTGTTTTTT.

This clone was seen a few times. One end of the junction is discordant with germline, which a read error may explain. The chain combines TRBV23-1 with TRBJ2-7; 9 nucleotides match TRBD1. TRBV23-1 carries the ORF label, with uncertain function. CDR3 length equals 11 residues. Written as DNA, the CDR3 is TGCGCGACCCCTAACCCCCATGGGACAGGGTTC. It encodes CATPNPHGTGF.

J is TRBJ2-1 and V is TRBV9, with 12 bases identical to TRBD2. V was clipped by 2 bases and J by 8 bases; unmatched bases: 5. Per germline, CDR1 SGDLS and CDR2 YYNGEE. The CDR3 loop spans 15 amino acids. The CDR3 region has the DNA TGTGCCAGCAGCGTGACTAGCGGGAGACAAGATGAGCAGTTCTTC. Translation gives CASSVTSGRQDEQFF.

This clone was observed a handful of times. The rearrangement links TRBV28 to TRBJ1-1; D is ambiguous. This CDR3 spans 11 amino acids. The V and J ends lost 2 bases and 4 bases respectively, with 2 bases between them. The germline V gene has CDR1 MDHEN and CDR2 SYDVKM. The CDR3 DNA reads TGTGCCAGCAGTTTAATCACTGAAGCTTTCTTT. Protein product: CASSLITEAFF. Full variable domain (rest looked up from reference TRBV28 and TRBJ1-1): DVKVTQSSRYLVKRTGEKVFLECVQDMDHENMFWYRQDPGLGLRLIYFSYDVKMKEKGDIPEGYSVSREKKERFSLILESASTNQTSMYLCASSLITEAFFGQGTRLTVV.

The chain recombines TRBV25-1 with TRBJ2-7; 7 bases align to TRBD1. CDR1 is MGHDK and CDR2 is SYGVNS in the germline V gene. The CDR3 runs to 14 residues. V lost 2 bases to trimming and J lost 3 bases; unmatched junction nucleotides: 4. CDR3 sequence: CASSERTGGYEQYF. The CDR3 nucleotides are TGTGCCAGCAGTGAAAGGACAGGCGGCTACGAGCAGTACTTC.

The V gene is TRBV29-1, the J gene TRBJ2-7; weak D call: TRBD1 (6 bases). The V and J ends lost 5 bases and 2 bases respectively, with 13 bases between them. This CDR3 is built from 13 residues. The germline gives CDR1 SQVTM, CDR2 ANQGSEA. The CDR3 protein is CSVSTGIPYEQYF. The DNA for the CDR3 is TGCAGCGTTAGTACAGGGATACCCTACGAGCAGTACTTC.

This CDR3 is CASSVRGTTEAFF. The CDR3, as DNA: TGTGCCAGTAGCGTAAGGGGGACCACTGAAGCTTTCTTT. The chain carries TRBV19 and TRBJ1-1; TRBD1 is a possible D gene (6 bases). Germline V CDR1 and CDR2: LNHDA, SQIVND (reference sequence). The V end lost 6 bases, the J end lost 4 bases, and 12 bases lay between the germline ends. The CDR3 contains 13 residues. Looking up the rest from reference TRBV19 and TRBJ1-1 gives the full variable domain: DGGITQSPKYLFRKEGQNVTLSCEQNLNHDAMYWYRQDPGQGLRLIYYSQIVNDFQKGDIAEGYSVSREKKESFPLTVTSAQKNPTAFYLCASSVRGTTEAFFGQGTRLTVV.